The 9 T cell receptor beta chains reported below all come from one sample, sequenced in a study of cytomegalovirus exposure and HLA in healthy donors. Produced via immunoSEQ multiplex PCR; TCRdb's table is partial and in-frame only. Of roughly 100,000 clones listed, 88% were seen once; the top ten hold about 2%. The sequenced sample was PBMCs. All receptors come from a woman aged 18 to 35 in good health and CMV-seropositive.

V gene TRBV5-8 combines with J gene TRBJ1-4, with TRBD1 matching 10 bases. This CDR3 contains 15 residues. J was trimmed by 6 bases and V by 4 bases; bases with no gene match: 6. Germline assignment: CDR1 SGHTS and CDR2 YDEGEE. The CDR3 reads CASSPGTGVYEKLFF. The CDR3 DNA sequence: TGTGCCAGCAGCCCCGGGACAGGGGTGTATGAAAAACTGTTTTTT.

In nucleotides, the CDR3 is TGTGCCAGCAGCTTAGGGGGGGTAGTGAATCAGCCCCAGCATTTT. Encoded protein: CASSLGGVVNQPQHF. The chain has TRBV7-2 and TRBJ1-5; TRBD1 is a possible D gene (5 bases). The CDR3 spans 15 residues. Per germline, CDR1 SGHTA and CDR2 FQGNSA. V was cut by 1 base and J by 4 bases, with 11 bases left in between.

The chain recombines TRBV29-1 with TRBJ2-7; D might be TRBD1 (6 bases). With 5 bases removed from V and 2 bases from J, the gap between germline ends came to 13 bases. Germline V gene data show CDR1 as SQVTM and CDR2 as ANQGSEA. The CDR3 has 13 residues. The CDR3: CSVTRDTTYEQYF. The CDR3 DNA sequence: TGCAGCGTTACCCGGGACACCACCTACGAGCAGTACTTC.

The rearrangement links TRBV2 to TRBJ2-7, with 7 nucleotides matching TRBD1. The CDR3 is 13 residues long. V lost 10 bases to trimming and J lost 4 bases; unmatched junction nucleotides: 10. Germline CDR1 and CDR2: SNHLY and FYNNEI. CDR3 loop: CAIIISRGYEQYF. Here the CDR3 DNA reads TGTGCCATCATAATATCCAGGGGGTACGAGCAGTACTTC. Full variable domain (missing parts from reference TRBV2 and TRBJ2-7): EPEVTQTPSHQVTQMGQEVILRCVPISNHLYFYWYRQILGQKVEFLVSFYNNEISEKSEIFDDQFSVERPDGSNFTLKIRSTKLEDSAMYFCAIIISRGYEQYFGPGTRLTVT.

The V gene is TRBV6-5, the J gene TRBJ1-6; D is unresolved. The germline CDR1 and CDR2 sequences are MNHEY and SVGAGI. The CDR3 contains 12 residues. V was shortened by 5 bases and J by 6 bases, with 5 bases between the two germline ends. CDR3 coding DNA: TGTGCCAGCAGTGAGGCTAATTCACCCCTCCACTTT. Residues: CASSEANSPLHF.

This clone was observed a single time. The chain is built from TRBV4-1 and TRBJ1-1; D gene uncertain. CDR3 length: 16 amino acids. V was pared by 5 bases and J by 0 bases, with 16 bases between. Germline lookup yields CDR1 MGHRA and CDR2 YSYEKL. The DNA for the CDR3 is TGCGCCAGCAGCGCCAGAGAGACAAGGATGAACACTGAAGCTTTCTTT. It translates to CASSARETRMNTEAFF.

The chain employs TRBV18 and TRBJ1-2; D unresolved. V was pared by 4 bases and J by 12 bases, with 15 bases between. Per the germline V gene, CDR1 is KGHSH and CDR2 is LQKENI. This CDR3 contains 12 residues. The CDR3 nucleotides are TGTGCCAGCTCACGCCGGTCTTCGCTAAACACCTTC. This translates into CASSRRSSLNTF. The full variable domain, with the rest looked up from reference TRBV18 and TRBJ1-2, is NAGVMQNPRHLVRRRGQEARLRCSPMKGHSHVYWYRQLPEEGLKFMVYLQKENIIDESGMPKERFSAEFPKEGPSILRIQQVVRGDSAAYFCASSRRSSLNTFGSGTRLTVV.

The genes are TRBV5-6 and TRBJ1-2; TRBD1 is a possible D gene (6 bases). Per germline, CDR1 SGHDT and CDR2 YYEEEE. V was shortened by 1 base and J by 2 bases, with 12 bases between the two germline ends. CDR3 size: 15 residues. This CDR3 reads CASSLLGDTNYGYTF. The CDR3 bases are TGTGCCAGCAGCTTGTTAGGGGACACGAACTATGGCTACACCTTC.

This chain joins TRBV28 and TRBJ2-7, with 9 positions matching TRBD1. Trimming cost V 6 bases and J 3 bases; bases outside gene matches: 9. Germline V gene sequence: CDR1 MDHEN, CDR2 SYDVKM. The CDR3 is 15 residues long. The chain's CDR3 is CASRATGGPLYEQYV. In DNA, the CDR3 is TGTGCCAGCAGAGCTACAGGGGGCCCCCTCTACGAGCAGTACGTC.